This is a list of T cell receptor beta chains from one sample in a study of blood T cells in healthy people across ages. TCRdb reprocessed the 5' RACE reads with MiXCR, giving one entry per CDR3 protein. The top ten clones hold 23% of a sample with approximately 2,000,000 distinct CDR3 sequences, more than 35% of them seen once. Sample: blood. The receptors stem from a human donor in good health. The conserved cysteine and the conserved F or W are not part of the CDR3 here. Expanded clones are given a class, and other clones once, few, many or no size at all.

TRBV27	TRBJ2-6	NA	ASGEIRAGANVPT
TRBV28	TRBJ2-1	NA	ASRGTSGDRRQF
TRBV9	TRBJ2-7	NA	ASSVGRGRAYYEQY
TRBV4-3	TRBJ1-1	few	ASSQEPPAGGFTEAF
TRBV4-3	TRBJ1-6	once	ARSQDGRVMYSPLH
TRBV12-3/TRBV12-4	TRBJ2-1	few	ASSPYLSGGANEQF
TRBV6-2/TRBV6-3	TRBJ1-2	NA	ASSYSYRDNDYGYT
TRBV28	TRBJ1-1	few	ASSPRVYTEAF
TRBV20-1	TRBJ2-7	NA	SAKKADSYEQY
TRBV20-1	TRBJ2-7	few	SARRGGIAYEQY
TRBV6-5	TRBJ2-7	many	ASSLGLAGSEQY
TRBV21-1	TRBJ2-6	NA	ASSKRGRSSGANVLT
TRBV28	TRBJ2-5	few	ASSPRSGGEETQY
TRBV20-1	TRBJ1-5	NA	SARGGGQEDRAQH
TRBV4-1	TRBJ1-4	few	ASSQGPTEEKLF
TRBV5-1	NA	NA	ASLGDRNEQY
TRBV6-2/TRBV6-3	TRBJ2-5	NA	ASTRDGPETQY
TRBV28	TRBJ2-7	many	ASSPQTGIGTYEQY
TRBV6-2/TRBV6-3	TRBJ1-2	NA	ASSYERYGYT
TRBV12-3/TRBV12-4	TRBJ2-3	NA	ASSVEGTQY
TRBV20-1	TRBJ1-3	NA	SASGPNSGNTIY
TRBV5-5	TRBJ2-1	NA	ASSTGLAGAYNEQF
TRBV20-1	TRBJ2-1	NA	SAIPSGLYNEQF
TRBV9	TRBJ2-1	NA	ASSVTGGAANEQF
TRBV7-9	TRBJ1-2	NA	ASSPGREGYT
TRBV6-5	TRBJ1-1	NA	AALLENTEAF
TRBV4-1	TRBJ2-7	few	ASSQFGGSYEQY
TRBV10-3	TRBJ1-1	NA	AISETGGADTEAF
TRBV20-1	TRBJ2-7	NA	SARRTREATYEQY
TRBV29-1	TRBJ2-7	NA	SVTGLREAQY